This T cell receptor (beta chain) appears in the sequencing data of a study of T cell repertoires in cytomegalovirus infection. Turning to the study itself: Indicated by public TCR beta signatures were CMV infection and matching HLA type.

The study, taken as a whole, reports: Cumulative public TCR beta family frequency identified carriers of CMV plus the relevant HLA. Predominance within the ex vivo response was attributable to HLA-C-restricted CMV-specific TCR beta clonotypes.

TCRdb reprocessed the reads via MiXCR and lists one record per CDR3 protein. The data contain 510,000 or so distinct CDR3 sequences, around a quarter of them singletons. This clonotype has just a few counts. No antigen is known for it. V was clipped by 4 bases and J by 0 bases; unmatched bases: 8. From germline, CDR1 is MGHRA and CDR2 YSYEKL. This CDR3 has 16 amino acids. The V and J genes are TRBV4-1 and TRBJ2-7, with TRBD1 matching over 8 bases. Sequenced material: PBMCs. The clonotype originates from a human donor in good health (CMV status not recorded). Some clones in this sample may be carry-over from other donors' samples. For the CDR3, the DNA is TGCGCCAGCAGCCCGATGTGGGGACAGGACTCCTACGAGCAGTACTTC. Translation: CASSPMWGQDSYEQYF.